This T cell receptor (beta chain) originates from a study of T cells after yellow fever vaccination. TCRdb independently ran MiXCR on the 5' RACE reads; one entry per CDR3 protein. The sample shows 620,000 or so distinct CDR3 sequences, about 12% of them seen only once. Looked up from germline, CDR1 is SNHLY and CDR2 is FYNNEI. This CDR3 is 15 amino acids long. V trimming: 2 bases; J trimming: 5 bases; junction bases outside the gene matches: 8. Specimen: PBMCs, collected on the day of the yellow fever booster vaccination. This rearrangement joins TRBV2 to TRBJ2-7; 8 positions match TRBD1. This sequence originates from a man aged 25-40 years who received the YFV17D yellow fever vaccine. CDR3 coding DNA: TGTGCCAGCAGTGAACCGGGACAGGTGTCCCACGAGCAGTACTTC. It specifies CASSEPGQVSHEQYF.